Below are 21 T cell receptor beta chains sequenced from a single sample in a study of T-cell reconstitution after alpha-beta-depleted transplantation in children (dated by TCRdb to the mid-2010s). To prepare the library, PCR was applied. The instrument was an Illumina HiSeq 2500. To normalize quantification of the TCRbeta repertoire, the TCR libraries were built with molecular barcoding that relied on unique molecular identifiers. TCRdb took the public reads, trimmed them with fastp at Q25, ran MiXCR for clone calling and kept in-frame beta chains. Duplicate CDR3 protein sequences are folded into a single record with the most common DNA and genes. Here the sample has more than 150,000 distinct CDR3 sequences; 13% to 15% occur a single time. Around 13% of the sample is taken by the ten largest. Here the sequenced sample was PBMCs from the stem cell graft donor, taken from the stem cell graft. These receptors were obtained from a human donor who donated a stem cell graft to a child with acute lymphoblastic leukemia.

This clonotype was counted many times. J is TRBJ2-1 and V is TRBV7-2; 12 bases are a match to TRBD2. Per germline, CDR1 SGHTA and CDR2 FQGNSA. The V gene end was trimmed by 0 bases and the J gene end by 0 bases; junction bases not matched to a gene: 3. There are 18 residues in the CDR3. The CDR3 loop reads CASSLAILAGGSYNEQFF. CDR3 bases: TGTGCCAGCAGCTTAGCGATACTAGCGGGGGGCTCCTACAATGAGCAGTTCTTC.

This clonotype was detected ten times or more. This rearrangement joins TRBV5-1 to TRBJ1-2, with D perhaps matching TRBD1 (5 bases). Germline lookup yields CDR1 SGHRS and CDR2 YFSETQ. The CDR3 sequence is 14 residues long. Between the trimmed V and J ends, which lost 0 bases and 6 bases, there was a span of 12 bases. CDR3 region: CASSLAVGEDGYTF. DNA for the CDR3: TGCGCCAGCAGCTTGGCCGTGGGGGAGGATGGCTACACCTTC.

This clonotype was recorded at least ten times. V usage is TRBV5-1 and J usage is TRBJ2-1; no clear D gene. In germline, CDR1 is SGHRS, CDR2 YFSETQ. The CDR3 sequence is 16 residues long. V shed 4 bases and J shed 6 bases, with 20 bases lying between them. CDR3 residues: CASSGPPPTPSNEQFF. The CDR3 region has the DNA TGCGCCAGCAGCGGACCGCCTCCCACGCCCTCCAATGAGCAGTTCTTC.

This clonotype was seen ten or more times. This rearrangement joins TRBV20-1 to TRBJ2-1, with 11 bases matching TRBD2. Germline CDR1 and CDR2: DFQATT and SNEGSKA (reference sequence). The V and J ends lost 6 bases and 0 bases, in that order; junction bases with no gene match: 7. CDR3 length: 16 amino acids. CDR3 DNA: TGCAGTGCGGGACTAGCGGCCCCGAGCTCCTACAATGAGCAGTTCTTC. This codes for CSAGLAAPSSYNEQFF.

This clonotype was observed many times. The chain recombines TRBV10-1 with TRBJ2-2; 8 bases are shared with TRBD2. The CDR3 consists of 16 residues. CDR1 and CDR2 (germline): WNHNN, SYGVQD (reference sequence). The V and J ends lost 2 bases and 5 bases, in that order; junction bases with no gene match: 7. The CDR3 DNA reads TGCGCCAGCAGTGAGATGGGGAGCGGGAGAACCGGGGAGCTGTTTTTT. This translates into CASSEMGSGRTGELFF.

The J gene is TRBJ2-5, the V gene TRBV7-9; TRBD1 is a possible D gene (5 bases). CDR3 length: 15 residues. Trimming pared 0 bases from V and 6 bases from J, leaving 14 bases between. The V gene's germline CDR1 is SEHNR and CDR2 FQNEAQ (reference sequence). The CDR3 nucleotides are TGTGCCAGCAGCTTAGCGTATAAGGGGCGTCAGACCCAGTACTTC. Translation gives CASSLAYKGRQTQYF.

This clonotype was picked up many times. The rearrangement links TRBV29-1 to TRBJ1-5; TRBD1 is a possible D gene (6 bases). Germline V gene sequence: CDR1 SQVTM, CDR2 ANQGSEA. V dropped 7 bases and J dropped 2 bases, with 18 bases sitting between them. This CDR3 region has 15 residues. CDR3 amino acids: CSATTGLGGNQPQHF. The CDR3 nucleotides read TGCAGCGCAACTACAGGGCTGGGTGGCAATCAGCCCCAGCATTTT. Together with reference TRBV29-1 and TRBJ1-5, the CDR3 gives the full variable domain: SAVISQKPSRDICQRGTSLTIQCQVDSQVTMMFWYRQQPGQSLTLIATANQGSEATYESGFVIDKFPISRPNLTFSTLTVSNMSPEDSSIYLCSATTGLGGNQPQHFGDGTRLSIL.

This clonotype appeared many times. The chain carries TRBV7-9 and TRBJ1-1; D not resolved. This CDR3 spans 14 amino acids. Germline CDR1 and CDR2: SEHNR and FQNEAQ (reference sequence). V was shortened by 2 bases and J by 1 base, with 8 bases between the two germline ends. The CDR3 loop is CASSLFSGNTEAFF. The CDR3 DNA reads TGTGCCAGCAGCTTATTTTCGGGGAACACTGAAGCTTTCTTT.

This clonotype was seen a few times. The J gene is TRBJ2-1, the V gene TRBV7-2; 10 bases agree with TRBD2. CDR3 length: 17 amino acids. Germline loops: CDR1 SGHTA, CDR2 FQGNSA. J was trimmed by 5 bases and V by 5 bases; bases with no gene match: 12. The CDR3 loop is CASSQPLAGAGHNEQFF. CDR3 DNA sequence: TGTGCCAGCAGCCAGCCTCTAGCGGGAGCGGGCCACAATGAGCAGTTCTTC.

A few counts support this clonotype. The chain links TRBV3-1 to TRBJ2-1; the D is unclear. This CDR3 is built from 19 residues. Per germline, CDR1 LGHDT and CDR2 YNNKEL (reference sequence). The V end was cut by 0 bases, the J end by 2 bases, with 20 bases between. This CDR3 reads CASSQDWLSGRKAYNEQFF. In DNA, the CDR3 is TGTGCCAGCAGCCAAGATTGGCTTAGTGGAAGAAAGGCCTACAATGAGCAGTTCTTC.

Details on this clonotype: A much more abundant neighbour one base away suggests this may be a read error. The V call is TRBV28, the J call TRBJ2-4; 8 positions match TRBD1. Germline V gives CDR1 MDHEN, CDR2 SYDVKM. This CDR3 spans 14 amino acids. V was pared by 5 bases and J by 9 bases, with 9 bases of the junction left unmatched. CDR3 DNA sequence: TGTGCCAGCAGTAAGCACAGGGGGACAATCATTCAGTACTTC. Its protein is CASSKHRGTIIQYF.

The CDR3 region has the DNA TGTGCCAGTAGTATGGGACTAGCTCCCGATGAGCAGTTCTTC. Translating it yields CASSMGLAPDEQFF. This chain connects TRBV19 to TRBJ2-1; 9 positions match TRBD2. Trimming cost V 3 bases and J 8 bases; bases outside gene matches: 5. The germline V gene encodes CDR1 LNHDA and CDR2 SQIVND (reference sequence). The CDR3 runs 14 residues. The whole variable domain, remainder taken from reference TRBV19 and TRBJ2-1, is DGGITQSPKYLFRKEGQNVTLSCEQNLNHDAMYWYRQDPGQGLRLIYYSQIVNDFQKGDIAEGYSVSREKKESFPLTVTSAQKNPTAFYLCASSMGLAPDEQFFGPGTRLTVL.

The chain joins TRBV5-1 to TRBJ2-1; 14 nucleotides line up with TRBD2. Per germline, CDR1 SGHRS and CDR2 YFSETQ. The CDR3 totals 15 residues. V gave up 4 bases and J gave up 9 bases; unmatched junction bases: 6. The CDR3 nucleotides read TGCGCCAGCAGCGAGACTAGCGGGAGGGGAATTGAGCAGTTCTTC. This translates into CASSETSGRGIEQFF.

Comments on this clonotype: This clone may be a read error of a much larger clone one base away. Since the CDR3 does not end with the conserved phenylalanine or tryptophan, this likely comes from a read error. CDR3 region: CSVVGGPNQPQHL. The CDR3 coding sequence is TGCAGCGTTGTGGGGGGCCCCAATCAGCCCCAGCATCTT. The chain couples TRBV29-1 to TRBJ1-5, with D perhaps matching TRBD1 (6 bases). V lost 4 bases and J lost 3, with 10 bases in between. CDR1 is SQVTM and CDR2 is ANQGSEA in the germline V gene. The CDR3 is 13 amino acids.

This clonotype was counted ten times or more. The rearrangement links TRBV12-3 or TRBV12-4 to TRBJ1-5; 7 bases agree with TRBD1. The CDR3 is made up of 13 amino acids. V shed 5 bases and J 5 bases; nucleotides not matched to a gene: 3. CDR3: CASSGQEHQPQHF. CDR3 in DNA: TGTGCCAGCAGTGGACAGGAACATCAGCCCCAGCATTTT.

This clonotype appeared many times. In nucleotides, the CDR3 is TGCGCCAGCAGCTTGGCCGCGTCAAATCAAGAGACCCAGTACTTC. The encoded protein is CASSLAASNQETQYF. The chain is built from TRBV5-1 and TRBJ2-5; D unclear. V shed 0 bases and J shed 2 bases, with 11 bases lying between them. This CDR3 contains 15 residues. Germline V CDR1 and CDR2: SGHRS, YFSETQ.

This clonotype has ten or more counts. This chain uses TRBV20-1 with TRBJ2-3; 10 bases are shared with TRBD2. Germline trimming cut 5 bases from V and 3 bases from J; bases unmatched to any gene: 8. The CDR3 length is 15 residues. Germline CDR1 is DFQATT and CDR2 is SNEGSKA (reference sequence). CDR3 loop: CSAYTSGRGTDTQYF. For the CDR3, the DNA is TGCAGTGCTTATACCAGCGGGAGGGGAACAGATACGCAGTATTTT.

This clonotype has ten or more counts. V usage is TRBV12-3 or TRBV12-4 and J usage is TRBJ1-3, with D possibly matching TRBD1 (5 bases). Trimming shortened V by 7 bases and J by 4 bases, and 23 bases separated the two germline ends. CDR3 length equals 17 residues. The CDR3: CASILSGVLTHGNTIYF. CDR3 DNA sequence: TGTGCCAGCATCCTGTCGGGGGTCCTGACCCACGGAAACACCATATATTTT.

This clonotype was observed many times. V usage is TRBV6-1 and J usage is TRBJ1-1; TRBD1 might be the D (5 bases). The germline V gene encodes CDR1 MNHNS and CDR2 SASEGT. Deletions cut 9 bases from V and 5 bases from J, with 16 bases between. The CDR3 totals 13 residues. The CDR3 is CASAARVITEAFF. CDR3 in DNA: TGTGCCAGTGCCGCCAGGGTGATAACTGAAGCTTTCTTT.

The rearrangement links TRBV19 to TRBJ1-5; D call uncertain. V was shortened by 5 bases and J by 0 bases, with 11 bases between the two germline ends. The germline CDR1 and CDR2 sequences are LNHDA and SQIVND (reference sequence). The CDR3 sequence is 15 residues long. In DNA, the CDR3 is TGTGCCAGTAGTCTGGGGATGTATAGCAATCAGCCCCAGCATTTT. Protein: CASSLGMYSNQPQHF. Full variable domain (outside the CDR3, taken from reference TRBV19 and TRBJ1-5): DGGITQSPKYLFRKEGQNVTLSCEQNLNHDAMYWYRQDPGQGLRLIYYSQIVNDFQKGDIAEGYSVSREKKESFPLTVTSAQKNPTAFYLCASSLGMYSNQPQHFGDGTRLSIL.

This clonotype has just a few counts. This chain links TRBV3-1 with TRBJ2-5; weak D call: TRBD2 (6 bases). Germline V gene sequence: CDR1 LGHDT, CDR2 YNNKEL (reference sequence). Trimming removed 4 bases from V and 3 bases from J, with 18 bases in between. There are 16 residues in the CDR3. This chain's CDR3 is CASSPGSGTYKETQYF. The CDR3 DNA is TGTGCCAGCAGCCCGGGATCCGGGACTTACAAAGAGACCCAGTACTTC.